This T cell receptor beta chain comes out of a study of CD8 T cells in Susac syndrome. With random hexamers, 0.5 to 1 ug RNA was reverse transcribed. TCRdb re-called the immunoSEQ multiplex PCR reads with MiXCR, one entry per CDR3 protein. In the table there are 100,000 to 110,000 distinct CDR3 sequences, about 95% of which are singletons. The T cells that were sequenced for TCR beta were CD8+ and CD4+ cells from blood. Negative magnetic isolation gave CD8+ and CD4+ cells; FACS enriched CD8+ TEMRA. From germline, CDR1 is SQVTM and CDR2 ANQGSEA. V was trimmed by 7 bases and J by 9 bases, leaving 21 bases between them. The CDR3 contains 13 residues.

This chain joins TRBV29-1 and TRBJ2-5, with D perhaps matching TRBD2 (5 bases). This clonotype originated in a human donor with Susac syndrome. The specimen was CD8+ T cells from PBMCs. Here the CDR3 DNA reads TGCAGCGCCCGTCGGCGACCGGAGGAGGCCCAGTACTTC. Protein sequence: CSARRRPEEAQYF. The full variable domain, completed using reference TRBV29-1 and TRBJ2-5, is SAVISQKPSRDICQRGTSLTIQCQVDSQVTMMFWYRQQPGQSLTLIATANQGSEATYESGFVIDKFPISRPNLTFSTLTVSNMSPEDSSIYLCSARRRPEEAQYFGPGTRLLVL.